The T cell receptor (beta chain) under discussion was sequenced for a study of T cell changes during pregnancy in multiple sclerosis. TCRdb's copy holds only in-frame clones and misses some; the assay was immunoSEQ multiplex PCR. The sample shows under 70,000 clones, approximately 94% of them seen only once. V lost 4 bases and J lost 8, with 10 bases in between. This CDR3 has 12 residues. Germline-derived CDR1 and CDR2 are SGHRS and YFSETQ. The sequenced sample was CD8+ T cells from peripheral blood mononuclear cells, obtained after pregnancy. The TCR sequence derives from a female donor with multiple sclerosis, enrolled in a pregnancy study. The J gene is TRBJ2-1, the V gene TRBV5-1; D ambiguous. The CDR3 coding sequence is TGCGCCAGCAGCCCAGAAGTGGATGAGCAGTTCTTC. Encoded protein: CASSPEVDEQFF. The full variable domain, in which reference TRBV5-1 and TRBJ2-1 provide the parts outside the CDR3, is KAGVTQTPRYLIKTRGQQVTLSCSPISGHRSVSWYQQTPGQGLQFLFEYFSETQRNKGNFPGRFSGRQFSNSRSEMNVSTLELGDSALYLCASSPEVDEQFFGPGTRLTVL.